Described below is a single TCR beta chain sequence and its context. What it binds is not known. Looked up from germline, CDR1 is ENHRY and CDR2 is SYGVKD. Unmatched junction bases numbered 6, after V lost 6 bases and J lost 4 bases. This CDR3 has 14 amino acids. The repertoire was sequenced with immunoSEQ multiplex PCR; TCRdb's copy has only in-frame clones and lacks some. The sample lists hundreds of thousands of clones, 88% occurring once. The data are from a study of Ad26.COV2.S vaccination and SARS-CoV-2 variants. Study as a whole: The vaccine Ad26.COV2.S was put into the muscle once, or twice with 56 days between.

The treatment denotes: some 20 received Ad26.COV2.S at low or high dose, single or two shots; 5 received placebo; per-sample allocation not given. The investigators took samples on day 63 after the first vaccine or placebo injection. The study, taken as a whole, reports: Analyses that measured TCR breadth and depth may have underestimated total T cell responses.

Sequencing used peripheral blood, obtained in a trial of Ad26.COV2.S vaccine versus placebo. The TCR was taken from a person aged 18-65 years who received the Ad26.COV2.S COVID-19 vaccine or a placebo. The chain joins TRBV10-3 to TRBJ2-7, with 10 positions matching TRBD2. For the CDR3, the DNA is TGTGCCATCAGGGCTAGCGGGGGTTCATACGAGCAGTACTTC. Translating it yields CAIRASGGSYEQYF.